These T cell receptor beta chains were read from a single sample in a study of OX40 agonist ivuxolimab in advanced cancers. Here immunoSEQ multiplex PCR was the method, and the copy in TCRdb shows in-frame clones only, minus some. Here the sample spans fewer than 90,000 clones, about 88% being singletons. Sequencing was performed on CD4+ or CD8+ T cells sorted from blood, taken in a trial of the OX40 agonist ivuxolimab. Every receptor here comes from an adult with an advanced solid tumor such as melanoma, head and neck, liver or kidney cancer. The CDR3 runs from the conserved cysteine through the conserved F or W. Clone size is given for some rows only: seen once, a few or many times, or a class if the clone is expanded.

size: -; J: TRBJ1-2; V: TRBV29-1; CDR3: CSVQGANYGYTF
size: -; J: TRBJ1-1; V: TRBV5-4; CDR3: CASSLLAETLNTEAFF
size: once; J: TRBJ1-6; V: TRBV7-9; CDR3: CASSGQLNSPLHF
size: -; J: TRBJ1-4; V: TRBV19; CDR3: CASSPGQGELEKLFF
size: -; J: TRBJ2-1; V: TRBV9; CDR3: CASSNRDRPYNEQFF
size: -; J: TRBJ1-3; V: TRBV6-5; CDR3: CASSTMTTTGNTIYF
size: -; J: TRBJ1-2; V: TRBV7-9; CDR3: CASSLEQGFYGYTF
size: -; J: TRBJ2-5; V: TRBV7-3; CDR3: CASSPRQGLGETQYF
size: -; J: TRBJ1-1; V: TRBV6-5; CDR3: CASTTNRDGIAFF
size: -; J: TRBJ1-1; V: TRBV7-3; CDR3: CASSPGGHLNTEAFF
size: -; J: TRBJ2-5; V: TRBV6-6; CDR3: CASSYGGTSGGETQYF
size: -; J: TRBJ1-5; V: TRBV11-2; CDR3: CASSSDRGRGQPQHF
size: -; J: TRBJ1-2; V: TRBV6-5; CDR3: CASRKAGTGYGYTF
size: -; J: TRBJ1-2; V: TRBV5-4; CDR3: CASSGRTGGYGYTF
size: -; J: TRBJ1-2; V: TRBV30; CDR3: CAWSPWTGSIESYTF
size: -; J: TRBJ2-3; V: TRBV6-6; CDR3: CASSDGQGRTDTQYF
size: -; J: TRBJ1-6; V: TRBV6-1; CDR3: CASRKDSSYNSPLHF
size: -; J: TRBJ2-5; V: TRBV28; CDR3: CASSLWTGRDETQYF
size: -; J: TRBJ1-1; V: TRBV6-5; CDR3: CATRQNNMNTEAFF
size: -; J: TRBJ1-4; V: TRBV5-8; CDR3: CASSFSGYGNEKLFF
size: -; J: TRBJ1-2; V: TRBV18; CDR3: CASSPPNRVGYGYTF
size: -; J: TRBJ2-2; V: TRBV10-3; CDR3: CAISESRGGRGANTGELFF
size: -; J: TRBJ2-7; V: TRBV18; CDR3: CASSPGNREGYEQYF
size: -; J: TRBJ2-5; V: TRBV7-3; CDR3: CASSQTGTGGETQYF
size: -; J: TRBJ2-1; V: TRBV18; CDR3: CASSPLGLAGISNNEQFF
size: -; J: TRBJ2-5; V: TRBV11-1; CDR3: CASSPGQGYEGTQYF
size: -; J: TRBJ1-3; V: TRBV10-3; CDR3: CAISERNTIYF
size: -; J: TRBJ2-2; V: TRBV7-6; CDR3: CASSSARRVIGELFF
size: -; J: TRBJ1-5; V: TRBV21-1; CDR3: CASSLGRQGEEDNQPQHF
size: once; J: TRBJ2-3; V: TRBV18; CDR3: CASSPGPTDTQYF
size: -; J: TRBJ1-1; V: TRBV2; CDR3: CASKVSRGTEAFF
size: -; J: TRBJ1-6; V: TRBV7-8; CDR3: CASSTPTGSNSPLHF
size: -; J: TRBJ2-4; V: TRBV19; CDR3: CASSVLAKNIQYF
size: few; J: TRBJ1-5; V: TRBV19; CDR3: CASRVGQGAAQPQHF
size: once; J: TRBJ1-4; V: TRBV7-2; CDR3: CASSRGDRANEKLFF
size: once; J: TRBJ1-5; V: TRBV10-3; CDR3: CAIRGLEDQPQHF
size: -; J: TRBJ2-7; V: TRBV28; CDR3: CASSSGPLPYEQYF
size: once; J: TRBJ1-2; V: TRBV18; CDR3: CASSLRTETYGYTF